These 12 T cell receptor beta chains were all obtained from the same sample, sequenced in a study of cytomegalovirus exposure and HLA in healthy donors. Primers: 60 Vbeta forward and 13 Jbeta reverse. TCRdb keeps only in-frame clones here, not all; method: immunoSEQ multiplex PCR. This sample has approximately 140,000 clones, with roughly 80% found just once. The sample consisted of PBMCs. Every receptor here comes from a human donor in good health.

The chain couples TRBV6-5 to TRBJ2-1, with D tentatively TRBD2 (5 bases). The CDR3 runs 16 residues. V lost 2 bases and J 9 bases, leaving 20 bases between the germline ends. Germline V gives CDR1 MNHEY, CDR2 SVGAGI. CDR3 sequence (DNA): TGTGCCAGCAGTTACGCGGGTAGTATCCATAGCGTTGAGCAGTTCTTC. Amino acid sequence: CASSYAGSIHSVEQFF.

The chain has TRBV5-4 and TRBJ1-1, with 7 nucleotides matching TRBD1. With 4 bases clipped from V and 11 bases from J, the junction kept 11 bases outside the gene matches. CDR1 SGHNT and CDR2 YYREEE come from the germline V gene (reference sequence). The CDR3 spans 13 residues. The CDR3 loop reads CASSLPGGRSAFF. The CDR3 DNA follows: TGTGCCAGCAGCCTTCCAGGGGGTAGATCGGCTTTCTTT.

CDR3 coding DNA: TGTGCCAGCAGTCCGGGACAGCGGTACGAGCAGTACTTC. It specifies CASSPGQRYEQYF. The chain carries TRBV5-6 and TRBJ2-7; 7 bases map to TRBD1. V shed 5 bases and J 4 bases; nucleotides not matched to a gene: 6. Germline V CDR1 and CDR2: SGHDT, YYEEEE. This CDR3 spans 13 amino acids.

The V and J genes are TRBV6-6 and TRBJ1-1; D call uncertain. The germline gives CDR1 MNHNY, CDR2 SVGAGI (reference sequence). CDR3 length equals 12 residues. Trimming took off 3 bases at V and 5 bases at J, with 7 bases between the two ends. The CDR3 loop reads CASSYSKTEAFF. CDR3 bases: TGTGCCAGCAGTTATTCCAAAACTGAAGCTTTCTTT.

The chain is built from TRBV27 and TRBJ2-3; D not resolved. CDR1 and CDR2 from the germline V gene are MNHEY and SMNVEV (reference sequence). The CDR3 has 14 residues. The V and J ends lost 6 bases and 6 bases respectively, with 16 bases between them. The CDR3 region is CASSDRQPRDTQYF. CDR3 in DNA: TGTGCCAGCAGCGATCGGCAGCCGCGGGATACGCAGTATTTT.

The rearrangement uses TRBV2 and TRBJ2-7, with 10 bases that match TRBD1. There are 15 residues in the CDR3. With 5 bases clipped from V and 4 bases from J, the junction kept 8 bases outside the gene matches. CDR1 is SNHLY, CDR2 FYNNEI, per germline. DNA for the CDR3: TGTGCCAGCAGTCGGGACAGGGGTGCGGCTTACGAGCAGTACTTC. Translation: CASSRDRGAAYEQYF. The whole variable domain, remainder taken from reference TRBV2 and TRBJ2-7, is EPEVTQTPSHQVTQMGQEVILRCVPISNHLYFYWYRQILGQKVEFLVSFYNNEISEKSEIFDDQFSVERPDGSNFTLKIRSTKLEDSAMYFCASSRDRGAAYEQYFGPGTRLTVT.

The V and J genes are TRBV6-5 and TRBJ1-1, with D perhaps matching TRBD1 (6 bases). This CDR3 spans 15 amino acids. CDR1 and CDR2 from the germline V gene are MNHEY and SVGAGI. V was clipped by 2 bases and J by 2 bases, with 12 bases between them. The CDR3 reads CASSYDQGINTEAFF. CDR3 sequence (DNA): TGTGCCAGCAGTTACGATCAGGGGATAAACACTGAAGCTTTCTTT.

The CDR3 loop reads CASSPQGGAQDNEQFF. The CDR3 nucleotides read TGTGCCAGCAGCCCACAGGGGGGGGCTCAGGACAATGAGCAGTTCTTC. V and J are TRBV9 and TRBJ2-1; D perhaps matches TRBD1 (8 bases). This CDR3 is 16 amino acids long. CDR1 and CDR2 from the germline V gene are SGDLS and YYNGEE. V lost 4 bases, J lost 5 bases, and 19 bases lay in between. The variable domain in full, with the rest retrieved from reference TRBV9 and TRBJ2-1, is DSGVTQTPKHLITATGQRVTLRCSPRSGDLSVYWYQQSLDQGLQFLIQYYNGEERAKGNILERFSAQQFPDLHSELNLSSLELGDSALYFCASSPQGGAQDNEQFFGPGTRLTVL.

The count of this clone is one. The chain carries TRBV11-3 and TRBJ2-7; possibly TRBD1 for D (5 bases). The length of the CDR3 is 14 residues. Trimming left V 9 bases short and J 4 bases short, with 19 bases between. Germline V lookup: CDR1 SGHNT, CDR2 YENEEA. CDR3 DNA sequence: TGTGCCAGTAACCACAGGTCCCATCCTTACGAGCAGTACTTC. It translates to CASNHRSHPYEQYF.

This sequence joins TRBV10-3 and TRBJ1-3; no clear D. Per germline, CDR1 ENHRY and CDR2 SYGVKD. This CDR3 region has 17 residues. The V end lost 6 bases, the J end lost 2 bases, and 20 bases lay between the germline ends. The CDR3 bases are TGTGCCATCAGCCAAAATAGAGACACCCGAACTGGAAACACCATATATTTT. Its protein is CAISQNRDTRTGNTIYF.

This sequence joins TRBV19 and TRBJ2-1; no firm D call. Looked up from germline, CDR1 is LNHDA and CDR2 is SQIVND (reference sequence). V was shortened by 7 bases and J by 1 base, with 11 bases between the two germline ends. The CDR3 is 14 amino acids. CDR3 coding DNA: TGTGCCAGTATGCGGAGTAGGTCCTACAATGAGCAGTTCTTC. Its protein product is CASMRSRSYNEQFF. The variable domain in full, with the rest retrieved from reference TRBV19 and TRBJ2-1, is DGGITQSPKYLFRKEGQNVTLSCEQNLNHDAMYWYRQDPGQGLRLIYYSQIVNDFQKGDIAEGYSVSREKKESFPLTVTSAQKNPTAFYLCASMRSRSYNEQFFGPGTRLTVL.

The chain uses TRBV10-3 and TRBJ1-3; maybe TRBD1 (6 bases). This CDR3 contains 13 residues. Trimming stripped 7 bases from V and 0 bases from J, with 7 bases between. Germline CDR1 reads ENHRY; CDR2 reads SYGVKD. CDR3 region: CAIKGVSGNTIYF. DNA for the CDR3: TGTGCCATCAAGGGGGTCTCTGGAAACACCATATATTTT.